These 13 T cell receptor beta chains came from one sample sequenced in a study of cytomegalovirus exposure and HLA in healthy donors. Both 60 Vbeta primers and 13 Jbeta primers went into the PCR. TCRdb's table, derived via immunoSEQ multiplex PCR, lists solely in-frame clones and lacks some. The sample lists about 140,000 clones; more than 60% were seen once. The sample was PBMCs. Every receptor here comes from a male donor in good health and CMV-seronegative.

Details on this clone: Other DNA sequences in this specimen translate into the identical CDR3. This chain connects TRBV7-3 to TRBJ1-1; 9 bases match TRBD1. The CDR3 runs 13 residues. Germline CDR1 and CDR2: SGHTA and FQGTGA. The junction had 3 bases not matched to a gene; V was cut back by 5 bases and J by 5 bases. The CDR3 sequence is CASSPTGGTEAFF. CDR3 nucleotide sequence: TGTGCCAGCAGCCCGACAGGGGGAACTGAAGCTTTCTTT.

V gene TRBV6-5 combines with J gene TRBJ2-1; 9 nucleotides line up with TRBD2. This CDR3 is 16 amino acids long. Germline V gene data show CDR1 as MNHEY and CDR2 as SVGAGI. The J segment lost 9 bases and the V segment lost 0 bases, leaving 9 bases of the junction unmatched. CDR3 DNA sequence: TGTGCCAGCAGTTACTCGACTCTAGCGGGATTGGGTGAGCAGTTCTTC. It specifies CASSYSTLAGLGEQFF.

The rearrangement uses TRBV5-1 and TRBJ2-2; D remains ambiguous. The ends were cut back, 0 bases at V and 0 bases at J, with 9 bases in the middle. Germline assignment: CDR1 SGHRS and CDR2 YFSETQ. CDR3 length equals 16 residues. This CDR3 is CASSLVSQTNTGELFF. CDR3 sequence (DNA): TGCGCCAGCAGCTTGGTCTCACAGACGAACACCGGGGAGCTGTTTTTT.

This chain links TRBV5-1 with TRBJ2-7, with TRBD1 matching 9 bases. The J segment lost 2 bases and the V segment lost 3 bases, leaving 0 bases of the junction unmatched. The CDR3 loop spans 13 amino acids. Germline V lookup: CDR1 SGHRS, CDR2 YFSETQ. In nucleotides, the CDR3 is TGCGCCAGCAGCTGGGACAGGGCCTACGAGCAGTACTTC. Its protein is CASSWDRAYEQYF.

The chain couples TRBV5-1 to TRBJ2-1, with D possibly matching TRBD2 (5 bases). Germline values: CDR1 SGHRS, CDR2 YFSETQ. The germline V and J ends were trimmed by 4 bases and 5 bases, with 22 bases remaining between them. The CDR3 runs 17 residues. CDR3 in amino acids: CASSIKTVRQRDNEQFF. DNA for the CDR3: TGCGCCAGCAGCATCAAGACGGTCCGTCAGAGGGACAATGAGCAGTTCTTC.

The chain's CDR3 is CAVSSGAYNEQFF. CDR3 DNA: TGTGCCGTCTCTAGCGGAGCCTACAATGAGCAGTTCTTC. V is TRBV11-2 and J is TRBJ2-1, with 7 nucleotides matching TRBD2. V shed 11 bases, J shed 2 bases, and the junction held 6 bases outside the gene matches. This CDR3 is built from 13 residues. Germline CDR1 and CDR2: SGHAT and FQNNGV.

The chain recombines TRBV7-8 with TRBJ1-2, with D unclear. CDR1 and CDR2 (germline): SGHVS, FQNEAQ. This CDR3 is built from 13 residues. Trimming removed 1 base from V and 2 bases from J, with 5 bases in between. This chain's CDR3 is CASSLEQNYGYTF. In DNA form, the CDR3 reads TGTGCCAGCAGCTTAGAACAGAACTATGGCTACACCTTC.

The chain couples TRBV30 to TRBJ1-6, with 11 bases lining up with TRBD1. The trim removed 0 bases at V and 6 bases at J, leaving 1 base unmatched. CDR3 length equals 15 residues. The germline V gene has CDR1 GTSNPN and CDR2 SVGIG (reference sequence). The DNA of the CDR3 is TGTGCCTGGAGTGTGGGACAGGGGGGTAATTCACCCCTCCACTTT. As protein: CAWSVGQGGNSPLHF.

This rearrangement joins TRBV28 to TRBJ2-7, with D perhaps TRBD2 (6 bases). The germline V and J ends were trimmed by 10 bases and 3 bases, with 19 bases remaining between them. CDR3 length equals 14 residues. Looked up from germline, CDR1 is MDHEN and CDR2 is SYDVKM. CDR3 nucleotides: TGTGCCACCAGGGTCGGGGGAGCGGGCTACGAGCAGTACTTC. It specifies CATRVGGAGYEQYF.

The chain couples TRBV29-1 to TRBJ2-7; the match to TRBD1 covers 8 bases. V lost 6 bases, J lost 1 base, and 5 bases stayed unmatched. Germline lookup yields CDR1 SQVTM and CDR2 ANQGSEA. The CDR3 extends over 13 amino acids. This CDR3 reads CSVGTGRSYEQYF. CDR3 nucleotides: TGCAGCGTGGGGACAGGACGTTCCTACGAGCAGTACTTC.

The chain recombines TRBV6-1 with TRBJ1-1; perhaps TRBD1 as D (5 bases). Trimming took 2 bases from V and 4 from J, leaving 8 bases between them. Germline V CDR1 and CDR2: MNHNS, SASEGT. The CDR3 totals 13 residues. CDR3 nucleotide sequence: TGTGCCAGCAGTGAAAGGGGTTCCACTGAAGCTTTCTTT. It yields the protein CASSERGSTEAFF.

The V call is TRBV6-5, the J call TRBJ1-2; D is unclear. The CDR3 loop spans 12 amino acids. With 5 bases removed from V and 4 bases from J, the gap between germline ends came to 8 bases. Germline loops: CDR1 MNHEY, CDR2 SVGAGI. The CDR3 DNA is TGTGCCAGCAGTCCAAGTAGCTATGGCTACACCTTC. Its protein is CASSPSSYGYTF.

Concerning this clone: The sample carries other DNA sequences with the same CDR3. The chain has TRBV5-1 and TRBJ2-5; 7 positions agree with TRBD2. CDR3 length: 15 residues. J lost 4 bases, V lost 1 base, and 7 bases had no gene match. Germline-derived CDR1 and CDR2 are SGHRS and YFSETQ. CDR3 nucleotide sequence: TGCGCCAGCAGCTTGTCTTTGCGGGAGACAGAGACCCAGTACTTC. Its translation is CASSLSLRETETQYF. Using reference TRBV5-1 and TRBJ2-5 for the parts outside the CDR3, the full variable domain is KAGVTQTPRYLIKTRGQQVTLSCSPISGHRSVSWYQQTPGQGLQFLFEYFSETQRNKGNFPGRFSGRQFSNSRSEMNVSTLELGDSALYLCASSLSLRETETQYFGPGTRLLVL.